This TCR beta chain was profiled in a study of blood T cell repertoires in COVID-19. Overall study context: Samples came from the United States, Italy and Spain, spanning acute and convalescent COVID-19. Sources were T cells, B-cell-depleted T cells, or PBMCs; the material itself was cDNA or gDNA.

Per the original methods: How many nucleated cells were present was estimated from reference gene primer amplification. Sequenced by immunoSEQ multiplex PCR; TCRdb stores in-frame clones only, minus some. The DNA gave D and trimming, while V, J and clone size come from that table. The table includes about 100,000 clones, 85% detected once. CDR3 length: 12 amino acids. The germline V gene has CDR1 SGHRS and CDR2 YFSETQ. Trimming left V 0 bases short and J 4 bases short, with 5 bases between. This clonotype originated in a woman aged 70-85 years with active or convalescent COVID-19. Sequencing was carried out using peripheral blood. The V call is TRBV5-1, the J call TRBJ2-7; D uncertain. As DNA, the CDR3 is TGCGCCAGCAGCTTGGACAGATACGAGCAGTACTTC. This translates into CASSLDRYEQYF.